This TCR beta chain was sequenced during a study of shared clonotypes between healthy human individuals. Sequencing was performed with immunoSEQ multiplex PCR; in TCRdb, only in-frame clones are kept and a portion is missing. This sample has about 2.1 million clones; over 85% occur once, and the top ten carry about 1.7%. Naive CD8 isolation took CD45RO-negative cells positively selected for CCR7 and excluded terminally differentiated effector memory CD45RA+ cells. Every donor was a Caucasian adult from Nashville, Tennessee. CDR3 length: 13 residues. Germline V gene data show CDR1 as SGHDT and CDR2 as YYEEEE. V dropped 4 bases and J dropped 11 bases, with 18 bases sitting between them.

Sequencing was carried out using naive CD8+ T cells from PBMCs. The V gene is TRBV5-6, the J gene TRBJ1-1; D may be TRBD1 (6 bases). The TCR comes from a young man in good health. Some clones in this sample may be carry-over from other donors' samples. The CDR3 loop is CASSVPQGIGAFF. The CDR3 region has the DNA TGTGCCAGCAGCGTTCCCCAGGGGATCGGGGCTTTCTTT.